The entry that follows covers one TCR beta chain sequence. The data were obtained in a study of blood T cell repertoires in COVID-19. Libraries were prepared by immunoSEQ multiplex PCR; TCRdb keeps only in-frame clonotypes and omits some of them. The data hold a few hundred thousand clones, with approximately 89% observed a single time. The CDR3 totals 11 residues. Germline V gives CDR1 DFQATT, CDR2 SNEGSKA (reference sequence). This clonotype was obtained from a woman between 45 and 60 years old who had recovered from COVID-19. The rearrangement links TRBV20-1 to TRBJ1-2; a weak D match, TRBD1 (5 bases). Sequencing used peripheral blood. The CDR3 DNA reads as TGCATTACACAGGCTAACTATGGCTACACCTTC. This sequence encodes CITQANYGYTF.